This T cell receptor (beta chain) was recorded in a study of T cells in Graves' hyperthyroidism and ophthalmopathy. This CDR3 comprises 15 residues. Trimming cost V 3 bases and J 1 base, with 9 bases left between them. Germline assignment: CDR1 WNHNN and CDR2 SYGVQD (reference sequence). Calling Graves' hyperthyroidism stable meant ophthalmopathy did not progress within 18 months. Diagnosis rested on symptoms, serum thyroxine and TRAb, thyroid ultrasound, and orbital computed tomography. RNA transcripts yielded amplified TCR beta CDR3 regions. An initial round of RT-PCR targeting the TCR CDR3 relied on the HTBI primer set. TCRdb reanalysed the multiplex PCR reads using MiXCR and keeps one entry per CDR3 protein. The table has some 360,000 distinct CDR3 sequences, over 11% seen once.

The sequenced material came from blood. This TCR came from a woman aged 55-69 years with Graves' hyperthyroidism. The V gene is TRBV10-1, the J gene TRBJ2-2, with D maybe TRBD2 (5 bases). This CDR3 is CASSEAGVNTGELFF. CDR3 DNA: TGCGCCAGCAGTGAAGCCGGGGTGAACACCGGGGAGCTGTTTTTT.